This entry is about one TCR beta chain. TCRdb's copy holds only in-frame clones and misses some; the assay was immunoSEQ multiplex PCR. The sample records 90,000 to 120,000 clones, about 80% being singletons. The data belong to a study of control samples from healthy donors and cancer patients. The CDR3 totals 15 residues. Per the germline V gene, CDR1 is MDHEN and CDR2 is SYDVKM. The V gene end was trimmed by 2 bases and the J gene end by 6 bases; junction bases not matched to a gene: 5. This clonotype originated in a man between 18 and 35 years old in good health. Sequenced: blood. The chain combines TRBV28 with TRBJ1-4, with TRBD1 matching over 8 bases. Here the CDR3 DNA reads TGTGCCAGCAGTTTAGAGCAGGGGGCCTATGAAAAACTGTTTTTT. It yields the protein CASSLEQGAYEKLFF.